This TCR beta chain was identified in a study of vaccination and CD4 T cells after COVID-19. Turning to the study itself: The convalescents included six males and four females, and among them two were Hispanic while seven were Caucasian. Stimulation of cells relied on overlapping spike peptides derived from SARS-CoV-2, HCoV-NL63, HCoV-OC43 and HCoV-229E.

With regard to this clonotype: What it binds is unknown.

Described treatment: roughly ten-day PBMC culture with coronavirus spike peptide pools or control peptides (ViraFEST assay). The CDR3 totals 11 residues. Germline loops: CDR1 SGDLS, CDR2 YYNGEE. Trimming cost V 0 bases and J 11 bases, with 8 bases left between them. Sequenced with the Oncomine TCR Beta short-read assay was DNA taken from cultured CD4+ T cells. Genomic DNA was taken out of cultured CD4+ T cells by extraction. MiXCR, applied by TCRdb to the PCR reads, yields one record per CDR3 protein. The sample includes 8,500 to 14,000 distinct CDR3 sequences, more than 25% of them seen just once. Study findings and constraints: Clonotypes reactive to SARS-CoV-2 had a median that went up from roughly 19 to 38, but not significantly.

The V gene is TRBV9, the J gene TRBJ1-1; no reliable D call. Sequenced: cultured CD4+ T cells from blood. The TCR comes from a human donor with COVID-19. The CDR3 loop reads CASSVGAAAFF. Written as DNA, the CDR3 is TGTGCCAGCAGCGTAGGGGCAGCTGCTTTCTTT.